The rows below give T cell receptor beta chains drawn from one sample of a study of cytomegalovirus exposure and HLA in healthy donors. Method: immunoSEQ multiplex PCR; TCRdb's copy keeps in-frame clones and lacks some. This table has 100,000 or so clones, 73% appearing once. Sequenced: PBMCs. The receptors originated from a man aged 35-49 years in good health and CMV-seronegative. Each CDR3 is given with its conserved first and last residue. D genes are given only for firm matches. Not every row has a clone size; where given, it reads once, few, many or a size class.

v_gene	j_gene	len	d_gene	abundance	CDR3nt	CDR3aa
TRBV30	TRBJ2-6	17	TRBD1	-	TGTGCCTGGACCCGTCTCGGACAGGGGGACGGGGCCAACGTCCTGACTTTC	CAWTRLGQGDGANVLTF
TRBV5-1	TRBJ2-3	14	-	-	TGCGCCAGCAGCACCGGGGGTTTTAGAGATACGCAGTATTTT	CASSTGGFRDTQYF
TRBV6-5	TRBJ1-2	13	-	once	TGTGCCAGCAGTTACTCGGCAGGGCATGGCTACACCTTC	CASSYSAGHGYTF
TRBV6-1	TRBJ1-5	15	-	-	TGTGCCAGCAGGGTAGGGGCCGCAGGCAATCAGCCCCAGCATTTT	CASRVGAAGNQPQHF
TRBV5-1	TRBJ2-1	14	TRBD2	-	TGCGCCAGCAGTCCAAGGACTAGCGCGTATGAGCAGTTCTTC	CASSPRTSAYEQFF
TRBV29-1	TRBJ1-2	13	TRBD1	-	TGCAGCGTTGGTCAGGGGGCAAACTATGGCTACACCTTC	CSVGQGANYGYTF
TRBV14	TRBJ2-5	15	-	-	TGTGCCAGCAGCCAAGATGTGACTAGAGTGAAGACCCAGTACTTC	CASSQDVTRVKTQYF
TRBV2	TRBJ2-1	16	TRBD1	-	TGTGCCAGCAAATGGGGGGCAGGGGGCCCCTACAATGAGCAGTTCTTC	CASKWGAGGPYNEQFF
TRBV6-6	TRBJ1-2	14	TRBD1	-	TGTGCCAGCAATCAAGACAGGGGTACCTATGGCTACACCTTC	CASNQDRGTYGYTF
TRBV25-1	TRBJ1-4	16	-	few	TGTGCCAGCAGTGAATCGCGGGGCGCAACTAATGAAAAACTGTTTTTT	CASSESRGATNEKLFF
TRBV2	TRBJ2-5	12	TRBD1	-	TGTGCCAGCAGTGGACAGGGGGAGACCCAGTACTTC	CASSGQGETQYF
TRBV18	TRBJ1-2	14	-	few	TGTGCCAGCTCACCACTCCATACTCTAGATGGCTACACCTTC	CASSPLHTLDGYTF
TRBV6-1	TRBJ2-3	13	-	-	TGTGCCAGCAGTGAGGCTCCGAGGGATACGCAGTATTTT	CASSEAPRDTQYF
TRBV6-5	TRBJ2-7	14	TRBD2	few	TGTGCCAGCAGTTTACTAGCGGGGCTCTACGAGCAGTACTTC	CASSLLAGLYEQYF
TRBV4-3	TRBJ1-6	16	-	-	TGCGCCAGCAGCCAAGATGCGGGGTCGGGTAATTCACCCCTCCACTTT	CASSQDAGSGNSPLHF
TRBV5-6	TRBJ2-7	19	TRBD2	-	TGTGCCAGCAGCCCCCGGTGGCTAGCGGGGGATCAAAGCTCCTACGAGCAGTACTTC	CASSPRWLAGDQSSYEQYF
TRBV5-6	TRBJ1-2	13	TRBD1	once	TGTGCCAGCAGTCCAGGGGGCAACTATGGCTACACCTTC	CASSPGGNYGYTF
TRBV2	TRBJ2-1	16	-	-	TGTGCCAGCCAGGGGCCCCTTATGAGCTCCTACAATGAGCAGTTCTTC	CASQGPLMSSYNEQFF
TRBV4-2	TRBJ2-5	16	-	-	TGTGCCAGCAGCCAAGAGCGGGGGCAACAGGAAGAGACCCAGTACTTC	CASSQERGQQEETQYF
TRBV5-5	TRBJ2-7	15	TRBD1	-	TGTGCCAGCAGCCCAAATCCGGGACAGGGGAACGAGCAGTACTTC	CASSPNPGQGNEQYF
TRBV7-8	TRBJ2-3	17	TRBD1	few	TGTGCCAGCAGCGTTAAAACCGGGACAGGGTTGTCAGATACGCAGTATTTT	CASSVKTGTGLSDTQYF
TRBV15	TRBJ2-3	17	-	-	TGTGCCACCAGCAGATCTCGTAGCGCCCCTAAAAGTGATACGCAGTATTTT	CATSRSRSAPKSDTQYF
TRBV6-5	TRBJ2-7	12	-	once	TGTGCCAGCGGGGGGGCCATTCACGAGCAGTACTTC	CASGGAIHEQYF
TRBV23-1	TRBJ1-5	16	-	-	TGCGCCAGCAGTCAATCTCGGGGAAGTCTCAATCAGCCCCAGCATTTT	CASSQSRGSLNQPQHF
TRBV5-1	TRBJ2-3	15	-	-	TGCGCCAGCAGCTTGGGGGGGGTTCGGGCAGATACGCAGTATTTT	CASSLGGVRADTQYF
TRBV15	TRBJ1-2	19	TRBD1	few	TGTGCCACCAGCAGAGGAGGAGCTACCGGACAGGCCGCTCGGGGTGGCTACACCTTC	CATSRGGATGQAARGGYTF
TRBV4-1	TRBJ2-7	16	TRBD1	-	TGCGCCAGCAGCCAGGGATCTTGGGACAGCTCCTACGAGCAGTACTTC	CASSQGSWDSSYEQYF
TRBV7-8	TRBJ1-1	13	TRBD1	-	TGTGCCAGCAGCTTACAGGGGGACACTGAAGCTTTCTTT	CASSLQGDTEAFF
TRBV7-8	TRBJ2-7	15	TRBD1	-	TGTGCCAGCAGCTTAGTTGTAGGGGGCAACTACGAGCAGTACTTC	CASSLVVGGNYEQYF
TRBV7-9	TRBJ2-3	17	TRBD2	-	TGTGCCAGCAGCTTTCATTTGCCTAGCGGGGACACAGATACGCAGTATTTT	CASSFHLPSGDTDTQYF
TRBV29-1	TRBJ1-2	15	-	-	TGCAGCGCGACGGGAGACAGAACCACTAACTATGGCTACACCTTC	CSATGDRTTNYGYTF
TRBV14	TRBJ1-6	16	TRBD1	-	TGTGCCAGCAGCCGGACAGGGTTCTCCTATAATTCACCCCTCCACTTT	CASSRTGFSYNSPLHF
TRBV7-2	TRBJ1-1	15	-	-	TGTGCCAGCAGCTTAAAGGGCAGGGGAACCACTGAAGCTTTCTTT	CASSLKGRGTTEAFF
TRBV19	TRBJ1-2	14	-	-	TGTGCCAGTAGGTCCAGGGGAGCTAACTATGGCTACACCTTC	CASRSRGANYGYTF
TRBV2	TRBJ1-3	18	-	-	TGTGCCAGCAGTCCCCGGTACTTATCGAGTTTCTCTGGAAACACCATATATTTT	CASSPRYLSSFSGNTIYF
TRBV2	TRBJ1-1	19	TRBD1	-	TGTGCCAGCAGGCGTTCAACTACCGGGACAGGGGCTAGGAACACTGAAGCTTTCTTT	CASRRSTTGTGARNTEAFF
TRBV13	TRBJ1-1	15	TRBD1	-	TGTACCAGCAGCCCGCAGACAGGGGTTCCCACTGAAGCTTTCTTT	CTSSPQTGVPTEAFF
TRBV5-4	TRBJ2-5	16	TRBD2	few	TGTGCCAGCAGCTTGGCTCTAGCGGGGGGCCAAGAGACCCAGTACTTC	CASSLALAGGQETQYF
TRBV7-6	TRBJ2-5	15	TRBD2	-	TGTGCCAGCAGCCCCGTCGGGGGGGTATTAGAGACCCAGTACTTC	CASSPVGGVLETQYF